The rows below give T cell receptor beta chains drawn from one sample of a study of blood T cell repertoires in COVID-19. Profiled with immunoSEQ multiplex PCR; TCRdb holds only in-frame clones, not every one. The data show over 100,000 clones, roughly 85% seen once. Sequencing was performed on peripheral blood. The receptors were gathered from a man aged 40-55 years with acute or convalescent COVID-19. The CDR3 runs from the conserved cysteine through the conserved F or W. The D gene is left open where the match is weak. The listing skips clone size in some rows; elsewhere it reads once, few, many or a size class.

clone_size d_call j_call v_call cdr3_aa cdr3_nt
- TRBD2 TRBJ2-3 TRBV5-6 CASSLGLAGGLDTQYF TGTGCCAGCAGCTTGGGGCTAGCGGGAGGGTTAGATACGCAGTATTTT
- - TRBJ1-1 TRBV19 CASKRQNTEAFF TGTGCCAGTAAACGACAGAACACTGAAGCTTTCTTT
- TRBD2 TRBJ2-3 TRBV29-1 CSVEGGSTDTQYF TGCAGCGTTGAGGGAGGGAGTACAGATACGCAGTATTTT
few - TRBJ2-3 TRBV5-6 CASSLQTYTDTQYF TGTGCCAGCAGCTTACAGACCTACACAGATACGCAGTATTTT
- TRBD1 TRBJ2-7 TRBV5-8 CASSQGAGYEQYF TGTGCCAGCAGCCAGGGGGCGGGGTACGAGCAGTACTTC
- TRBD1 TRBJ1-6 TRBV11-2 CASTPLGTGHINSPLHF TGTGCCAGCACTCCCCTCGGGACAGGGCATATTAATTCACCCCTCCACTTT
- - TRBJ1-3 TRBV7-2 CASSPRRGGSGNTIYF TGTGCCAGCAGCCCACGGAGGGGAGGGTCCGGAAACACCATATATTTT
- - TRBJ1-2 TRBV6-2/TRBV6-3 CASSYPALRVNYGYTF TGTGCCAGCAGTTACCCTGCCCTCAGGGTTAACTATGGCTACACCTTC
- - TRBJ1-4 TRBV18 CASSPAVATNEKLFF TGTGCCAGCTCACCGGCGGTTGCAACTAATGAAAAACTGTTTTTT
- TRBD1 TRBJ2-1 TRBV27 CASSRDRVSYNEQFF TGTGCCAGCAGTCGGGACAGGGTATCCTACAATGAGCAGTTCTTC
once - TRBJ2-1 TRBV27 CASSLGRGPLSYNEQFF TGTGCCAGCAGTTTAGGAAGGGGTCCCCTCTCCTACAATGAGCAGTTCTTC
- TRBD1 TRBJ1-5 TRBV5-8 CASSYDRGGTWSNQPQHF TGTGCCAGCAGTTATGACAGGGGGGGGACGTGGAGCAATCAGCCCCAGCATTTT
- - TRBJ2-5 TRBV19 CAGTQGLGQETQYF TGTGCCGGAACACAGGGTCTGGGCCAAGAGACCCAGTACTTC
few TRBD2 TRBJ2-1 TRBV7-2 CASVILAGGWYEQFF TGTGCCAGCGTTATTTTAGCGGGAGGCTGGTATGAGCAGTTCTTC